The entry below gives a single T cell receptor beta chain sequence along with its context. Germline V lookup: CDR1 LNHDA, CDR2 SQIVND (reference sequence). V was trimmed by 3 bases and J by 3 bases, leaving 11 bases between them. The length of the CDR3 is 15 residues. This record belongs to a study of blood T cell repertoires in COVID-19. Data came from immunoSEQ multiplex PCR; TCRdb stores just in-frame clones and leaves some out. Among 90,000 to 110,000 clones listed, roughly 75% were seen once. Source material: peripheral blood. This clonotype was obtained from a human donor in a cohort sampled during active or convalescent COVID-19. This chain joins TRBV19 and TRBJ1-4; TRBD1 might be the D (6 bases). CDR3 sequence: CASSIQGLSNEKLFF. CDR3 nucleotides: TGTGCCAGTAGTATCCAGGGGTTGTCTAATGAAAAACTGTTTTTT. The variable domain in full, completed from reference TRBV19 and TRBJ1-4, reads DGGITQSPKYLFRKEGQNVTLSCEQNLNHDAMYWYRQDPGQGLRLIYYSQIVNDFQKGDIAEGYSVSREKKESFPLTVTSAQKNPTAFYLCASSIQGLSNEKLFFGSGTQLSVL.